This T cell receptor beta chain was sequenced during a study of cytomegalovirus exposure and HLA in healthy donors. V lost 3 bases and J 6 bases, leaving 12 bases between the germline ends. Germline values: CDR1 SGDLS, CDR2 YYNGEE. There are 14 residues in the CDR3. This clone was detected only once. In the PCR, 60 Vbeta and 13 Jbeta primers were used. Assay: immunoSEQ multiplex PCR; the TCRdb copy retains only in-frame clones and omits some. The data hold fewer than 80,000 clones, with 75% to 80% observed a single time. The source material was PBMCs. The rearrangement links TRBV9 to TRBJ1-4; tentative D call: TRBD1 (6 bases). This TCR derives from a man aged 18 to 29 in good health and CMV-seronegative. The CDR3 loop reads CASSATGGYEKLFF. The CDR3 DNA sequence: TGTGCCAGCAGCGCGACAGGAGGCTATGAAAAACTGTTTTTT.